One sample yielded the 31 T cell receptor beta chains listed below, sequenced in a study of cytomegalovirus exposure and HLA in healthy donors. Primers: 60 Vbeta forward and 13 Jbeta reverse. Clones were read by immunoSEQ multiplex PCR, and TCRdb kept only the in-frame ones, dropping some. The sample consists of about 120,000 clones, 79% of them appearing once. Source material: PBMCs. These receptors all come from a man under 40 in good health and CMV-seropositive.

The chain is built from TRBV11-3 and TRBJ1-6; D is uncertain. V was clipped by 5 bases and J by 7 bases, with 15 bases between them. The germline gives CDR1 SGHNT, CDR2 YENEEA. CDR3 size: 15 residues. The CDR3 sequence: CASSADRGPNSPLHF. As DNA, the CDR3 is TGTGCCAGCAGCGCGGATCGAGGGCCCAATTCACCCCTCCACTTT.

The chain links TRBV10-3 to TRBJ2-5; D is possibly TRBD1 (7 bases). The CDR3 runs to 13 residues. The V gene lost 5 bases and the J gene lost 4 bases, with 11 bases spanning the gap. CDR1 is ENHRY and CDR2 is SYGVKD in the germline V gene. The CDR3 DNA reads TGTGCCATCAGTCAGCAGGGGGGAGAGACCCAGTACTTC. Translated: CAISQQGGETQYF.

In its sample, this clone was seen a few times. This rearrangement joins TRBV4-3 to TRBJ1-5; possible D gene TRBD1, 5 bases. The V gene's germline CDR1 is LGHNA and CDR2 YSLEER. Between the trimmed V and J ends, which lost 0 bases and 2 bases, there was a span of 11 bases. The CDR3 totals 16 residues. CDR3: CASSQDYRLGNQPQHF. Written as DNA, the CDR3 is TGCGCCAGCAGCCAAGACTACAGGTTGGGCAATCAGCCCCAGCATTTT.

There are a few counts of this clone. The rearrangement uses TRBV30 and TRBJ2-7; 9 positions match TRBD2. The germline CDR1 and CDR2 sequences are GTSNPN and SVGIG (reference sequence). This CDR3 contains 14 residues. J lost 3 bases, V lost 3 bases, and 6 bases had no gene match. CDR3 DNA sequence: TGTGCCTGGAGGAAGGGACTAGCAGGCTACGAGCAGTACTTC. Translated, it gives CAWRKGLAGYEQYF.

The J gene is TRBJ2-3, the V gene TRBV9; 9 bases line up with TRBD2. CDR3 length: 16 amino acids. The germline V gene has CDR1 SGDLS and CDR2 YYNGEE. Trimming cost V 3 bases and J 4 bases; bases outside gene matches: 9. CDR3 loop: CASSARAGGVADTQYF. The CDR3 coding sequence is TGTGCCAGCAGCGCCAGAGCGGGAGGTGTCGCAGATACGCAGTATTTT.

The CDR3 DNA reads as TGTGCCAGCAGCTCAGGTGGGACCCAGTACTTC. This translates into CASSSGGTQYF. This chain connects TRBV5-4 to TRBJ2-5; D is uncertain. CDR1 is SGHNT, CDR2 YYREEE, per germline (reference sequence). Trimming removed 3 bases from V and 7 bases from J, with 7 bases in between. This CDR3 is 11 amino acids long. Complete variable domain (other parts from reference TRBV5-4 and TRBJ2-5): ETGVTQSPTHLIKTRGQQVTLRCSSQSGHNTVSWYQQALGQGPQFIFQYYREEENGRGNFPPRFSGLQFPNYSSELNVNALELDDSALYLCASSSGGTQYFGPGTRLLVL.

The chain is built from TRBV5-1 and TRBJ2-7; D is unresolved. V was trimmed by 7 bases and J by 0 bases, leaving 11 bases between them. CDR1 and CDR2 (germline): SGHRS, YFSETQ. This CDR3 is built from 13 residues. CDR3 in DNA: TGCGCCAGCGGAGATGAAAGCTCCTACGAGCAGTACTTC. This encodes CASGDESSYEQYF.

The chain joins TRBV30 to TRBJ1-1, with 7 nucleotides matching TRBD1. V shed 5 bases, J shed 0 bases, and the junction held 0 bases outside the gene matches. The CDR3 extends over 12 amino acids. CDR1 and CDR2 from the germline V gene are GTSNPN and SVGIG (reference sequence). In DNA, the CDR3 is TGTGCCTGGGGGACAGTGAACACTGAAGCTTTCTTT. This encodes CAWGTVNTEAFF.

In this sample, this clone turned up a few times. J is TRBJ1-5 and V is TRBV7-9, with a weak D call TRBD1 (6 bases). Germline CDR1 reads SEHNR; CDR2 reads FQNEAQ (reference sequence). Trimming pared 4 bases from V and 4 bases from J, leaving 17 bases between. CDR3 length: 16 amino acids. The CDR3 DNA reads as TGTGCCAGCAGCTCATCCGTCGGGGGGACAAATCAGCCCCAGCATTTT. This encodes CASSSSVGGTNQPQHF.

In this sample, this clone turned up a few times. V usage is TRBV7-9 and J usage is TRBJ2-1, with 7 nucleotides matching TRBD2. Germline CDR1 is SEHNR and CDR2 is FQNEAQ (reference sequence). The CDR3 has 17 amino acids. V lost 1 base and J lost 5; bases outside the gene matches: 11. The CDR3 DNA reads as TGTGCCAGCAGCTTAGAATGGGGCGGGAGCCTTAACAATGAGCAGTTCTTC. Its translation is CASSLEWGGSLNNEQFF.

There are a few counts of this clone. V gene TRBV7-2 combines with J gene TRBJ1-5; D not certain. The germline V gene encodes CDR1 SGHTA and CDR2 FQGNSA. Trimming stripped 5 bases from V and 0 bases from J, with 17 bases between. There are 17 residues in the CDR3. CDR3 DNA: TGTGCCAGCAGCCTGATTGACGGAGATCTTAGCAATCAGCCCCAGCATTTT. Its protein product is CASSLIDGDLSNQPQHF.

This clone showed up just a few times. The chain links TRBV12-2 to TRBJ2-1; TRBD1 reflects the table's D call only, with no check against the DNA. TRBV12-2 constitutes a pseudogene. There are 17 residues in the CDR3. The CDR3 reads CASRLISGDTLYNEQFF. CDR3 DNA sequence: TGTGCAAGTCGCTTAATCTCCGGGGACACACTTTACAATGAGCAGTTCTTC.

The chain is built from TRBV6-5 and TRBJ1-2; 7 bases match TRBD1. V lost 8 bases and J lost 0; bases outside the gene matches: 3. The CDR3 consists of 13 residues. CDR1 is MNHEY and CDR2 is SVGAGI in the germline V gene. As DNA, the CDR3 is TGTGCCAGCGGCAGGGGGTCTAACTATGGCTACACCTTC. It specifies CASGRGSNYGYTF.

V and J are TRBV2 and TRBJ1-5, with D possibly TRBD1 on 5 matching bases. The CDR3 is 17 amino acids. Trimming cost V 4 bases and J 2 bases, with 18 bases left between them. CDR1 is SNHLY and CDR2 is FYNNEI in the germline V gene. Here the CDR3 reads CASSGGDPPLGNQPQHF. CDR3 nucleotide sequence: TGTGCCAGCAGTGGGGGGGACCCTCCGTTAGGCAATCAGCCCCAGCATTTT.

This clone was counted a few times. The rearrangement uses TRBV11-3 and TRBJ2-7, with D unresolved. V lost 2 bases and J 3 bases, leaving 11 bases between the germline ends. Germline CDR1 is SGHNT and CDR2 is YENEEA. CDR3 size: 14 residues. The CDR3: CASSLSTPYYEQYF. The CDR3 DNA follows: TGTGCCAGCAGCTTATCGACACCCTACTACGAGCAGTACTTC.

The chain has TRBV10-3 and TRBJ2-3; 10 bases agree with TRBD2. CDR3 length equals 18 residues. The junction had 15 bases not matched to a gene; V was cut back by 3 bases and J by 6 bases. The germline gives CDR1 ENHRY, CDR2 SYGVKD. Here the CDR3 DNA reads TGTGCCATCAGTGATGCCCCAGAGAGTAGCGGGAGGTCGGATACGCAGTATTTT. Translated: CAISDAPESSGRSDTQYF.

J is TRBJ1-3 and V is TRBV4-3; D is ambiguous. Deletions cut 0 bases from V and 0 bases from J, with 6 bases between. CDR1 is LGHNA, CDR2 YSLEER, per germline. The CDR3 extends over 15 amino acids. In DNA, the CDR3 is TGCGCCAGCAGCCAAGACAGCGACTCTGGAAACACCATATATTTT. This gives the protein CASSQDSDSGNTIYF.

The CDR3 protein is CASSWDWGYEQYF. The CDR3 region has the DNA TGTGCCAGCAGTTGGGACTGGGGGTACGAGCAGTACTTC. V usage is TRBV28 and J usage is TRBJ2-7, with a weak D call TRBD2 (6 bases). V was pared by 4 bases and J by 4 bases, with 11 bases between. This CDR3 has 13 amino acids. Germline CDR1 is MDHEN and CDR2 is SYDVKM.

The rearrangement links TRBV5-1 to TRBJ1-5, with D perhaps TRBD1 (5 bases). The germline V and J ends were trimmed by 0 bases and 3 bases, with 10 bases remaining between them. CDR3 size: 15 residues. Germline V gene sequence: CDR1 SGHRS, CDR2 YFSETQ. The CDR3 DNA reads TGCGCCAGCAGCTTGGGGGGCAGGTTCAATCAGCCCCAGCATTTT. As protein: CASSLGGRFNQPQHF.

The table lists this clone with a few counts. The chain links TRBV7-9 to TRBJ1-1; 9 bases line up with TRBD1. Germline V gene lookup returns CDR1 SEHNR and CDR2 FQNEAQ (reference sequence). The CDR3 is made up of 13 amino acids. V was clipped by 3 bases and J by 11 bases; unmatched bases: 7. CDR3 in DNA: TGTGCCAGCAGCTTCAGGGACAGGGTGGTCGCTTTCTTT. It translates to CASSFRDRVVAFF.

The V call is TRBV11-2, the J call TRBJ2-5; TRBD2 matches 8 bases. The end of the DNA fits TRBJ2-7 better, so the J call may be wrong. Per germline, CDR1 SGHAT and CDR2 FQNNGV. CDR3 length: 13 residues. As DNA, the CDR3 is TGTGCCAGCAGCTTAAGCGGGGGAACCGAGCAGTACTTC. It yields the protein CASSLSGGTEQYF.

This chain uses TRBV5-6 with TRBJ1-2; 7 nucleotides line up with TRBD1. The junction had 9 bases not matched to a gene; V was cut back by 8 bases and J by 8 bases. Germline V gives CDR1 SGHDT, CDR2 YYEEEE. CDR3 length: 12 residues. DNA of the CDR3: TGTGCCAGTCACAGGGGAAGCATAGGCTACACCTTC. Amino acids: CASHRGSIGYTF.

CDR3 residues: CASSLGDIRLETQYF. CDR3 bases: TGCGCCAGCAGCTTGGGGGACATCAGACTAGAGACCCAGTACTTC. The V gene is TRBV5-1, the J gene TRBJ2-5, with a tentative D call TRBD1 (6 bases). Trimming cost V 0 bases and J 4 bases, with 13 bases left between them. Germline V CDR1 and CDR2: SGHRS, YFSETQ. The CDR3 consists of 15 residues.

The J gene is TRBJ2-3, the V gene TRBV28; TRBD2 is a possible D gene (6 bases). This CDR3 spans 14 amino acids. CDR1 is MDHEN and CDR2 is SYDVKM in the germline V gene. V was pared by 9 bases and J by 0 bases, with 13 bases between. CDR3 sequence reads: CASPPGLSTDTQYF. The CDR3 nucleotides are TGTGCCAGTCCCCCGGGACTGAGCACAGATACGCAGTATTTT. Looking up the rest from reference TRBV28 and TRBJ2-3 gives the full variable domain: DVKVTQSSRYLVKRTGEKVFLECVQDMDHENMFWYRQDPGLGLRLIYFSYDVKMKEKGDIPEGYSVSREKKERFSLILESASTNQTSMYLCASPPGLSTDTQYFGPGTRLTVL.

Points on this clone: One end of the junction varies from germline; a read error may be responsible. The V and J genes are TRBV9 and TRBJ1-1, with 8 nucleotides matching TRBD1. The CDR3 contains 13 residues. CDR1 is SGDLS and CDR2 is YYNGEE in the germline V gene. The CDR3 DNA sequence: TGTGCCAGCAGCCCCGCCGGGACAGGAGGCAGGTGCTTT. Translation gives CASSPAGTGGRCF.

The V and J genes are TRBV5-6 and TRBJ2-7; perhaps TRBD2 as D (6 bases). Trimming removed 4 bases at V and 6 bases at J, with 17 bases between. CDR1 and CDR2 from the germline V gene are SGHDT and YYEEEE. The CDR3 is made up of 14 amino acids. CDR3 in amino acids: CASSLGSGDSEQYF. CDR3 coding DNA: TGTGCCAGCAGCCTGGGGAGTGGGGACTCCGAGCAGTACTTC.

The chain links TRBV11-2 to TRBJ1-1; D gene unclear. V was cut by 2 bases and J by 4 bases, with 11 bases left in between. Germline V lookup: CDR1 SGHAT, CDR2 FQNNGV. This CDR3 has 14 residues. The CDR3 bases are TGTGCCAGCAGCTTAATAGGCGGCACCACTGAAGCTTTCTTT. It specifies CASSLIGGTTEAFF.

V usage is TRBV7-2 and J usage is TRBJ1-2; the D is unclear. Trimming cost V 5 bases and J 4 bases, with 14 bases left between them. Germline CDR1 reads SGHTA; CDR2 reads FQGNSA. The CDR3 runs 14 residues. The CDR3 region has the DNA TGTGCCAGCAGCCGGGAGACCGTGGGCTATGGCTACACCTTC. This encodes CASSRETVGYGYTF.

This sequence joins TRBV2 and TRBJ1-2, with TRBD1 as a possible D gene (6 bases). The CDR3 sequence is 16 residues long. The V end was cut by 5 bases, the J end by 5 bases, with 21 bases between. Germline V gives CDR1 SNHLY, CDR2 FYNNEI. The CDR3: CASSLAGGASHYGYTF. CDR3 sequence (DNA): TGTGCCAGCAGTCTAGCGGGGGGCGCCTCACATTATGGCTACACCTTC.

The V call is TRBV6-5, the J call TRBJ1-2; D is ambiguous. Germline CDR1 is MNHEY and CDR2 is SVGAGI. The V end lost 5 bases, the J end lost 3 bases, and 13 bases lay between the germline ends. The CDR3 length is 14 residues. DNA for the CDR3: TGTGCCAGCAGTCCCCTTGGGAGAGACTATGGCTACACCTTC. Translated, it gives CASSPLGRDYGYTF.

This clone occurred once. The V gene is TRBV29-1, the J gene TRBJ2-7; 9 bases agree with TRBD1. Trimming took 4 bases from V and 4 from J; bases not matched to a gene: 5. CDR3 length: 13 residues. CDR1 and CDR2 (germline): SQVTM, ANQGSEA. In nucleotides, the CDR3 is TGCAGCGTTGGGCGGGACAGGGTATACGAGCAGTACTTC. Residues: CSVGRDRVYEQYF.